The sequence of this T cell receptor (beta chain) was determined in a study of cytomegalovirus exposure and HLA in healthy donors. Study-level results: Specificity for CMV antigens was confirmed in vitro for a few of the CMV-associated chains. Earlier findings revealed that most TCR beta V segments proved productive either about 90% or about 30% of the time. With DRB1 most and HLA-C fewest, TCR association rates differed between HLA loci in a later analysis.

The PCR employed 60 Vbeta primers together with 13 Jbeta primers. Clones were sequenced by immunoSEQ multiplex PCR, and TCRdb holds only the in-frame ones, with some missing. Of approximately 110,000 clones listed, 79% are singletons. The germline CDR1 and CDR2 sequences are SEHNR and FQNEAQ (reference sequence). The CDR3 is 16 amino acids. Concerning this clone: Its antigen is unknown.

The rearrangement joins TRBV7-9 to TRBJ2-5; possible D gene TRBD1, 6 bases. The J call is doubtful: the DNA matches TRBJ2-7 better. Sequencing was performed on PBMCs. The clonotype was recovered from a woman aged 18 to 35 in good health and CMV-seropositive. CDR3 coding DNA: TGTGCCAGCAGCTTACCACCGGGACAAACACTCTACGAGCAGTACTTC. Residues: CASSLPPGQTLYEQYF.